This TCR beta chain was captured by sequencing in a study of T cell responses to AZD1222 COVID-19 vaccine. Measured with immunoSEQ multiplex PCR; TCRdb has only the in-frame clones, and not every one. The profile covers 20,000 to 25,000 clones, with approximately 79% appearing a single time and approximately 45% taken by the ten largest. V lost 2 bases and J lost 6, with 7 bases in between. The CDR3 loop spans 12 amino acids. Germline-derived CDR1 and CDR2 are MNHNY and SVGAGI (reference sequence). This material consisted of peripheral blood, taken on day 0 of AZD1222 vaccination. This sequence joins TRBV6-6 and TRBJ2-5; D gene ambiguous. The TCR was taken from an adult in good health. CDR3 region: CASSYEVKTQYF. Here the CDR3 DNA reads TGTGCCAGCAGTTACGAAGTGAAGACCCAGTACTTC.